This T cell receptor beta chain emerged from a study of glioma-infiltrating T cells. Trimming removed 0 bases at V and 6 bases at J, with 14 bases between. The CDR3 extends over 15 amino acids. Looked up from germline, CDR1 is LGHNA and CDR2 is YSLEER. Using RNA template, CDR3s of TCR alpha and beta were amplified with iRepertoire arm-PCR. For one-step reverse transcription and amplification, 100-400 ng of tissue mRNA or PBMC total RNA was used. TCRdb reprocessed the multiplex PCR reads via MiXCR and lists one record per CDR3 protein. The repertoire holds about 140,000 distinct CDR3 sequences, about two fifths seen once, with roughly a fifth in the top ten. Turning to this clonotype: The antigen is not known.

Study-level results: Tissue and blood shared very few CDR3 sequences. Gliomas, especially low-grade, showed above-expected tissue-blood divergence; non-neoplastic patients showed below.

Sequencing used glioma tissue, nonneoplastic brain tissue, or PBMCs (not recorded which). This chain uses TRBV4-3 with TRBJ1-1; D might be TRBD1 (6 bases). This sequence was found in a human donor with low-grade glioma or glioblastoma, undergoing nonglioma brain surgery, or in good health (not recorded which). This chain's CDR3 is CASSQEIGGTSEAFF. The DNA of the CDR3 is TGCGCCAGCAGCCAAGAAATAGGGGGAACTTCTGAAGCTTTCTTT.